The clone carrying this TCR beta chain was recorded at least ten times. The antigen is undetermined. This record belongs to a study of regulatory T cells in long-lasting Graves disease. Study-wide points: TCR diversity in persistent Graves' patients was below that of newly diagnosed ones. Study of thyroid tissue was not done, with only peripheral blood studied.

Trimming took 5 bases from V and 4 from J, leaving 15 bases between them. The CDR3 length is 14 residues. Germline V gives CDR1 PRHDT, CDR2 FYEKMQ (reference sequence). Time point denoted: persistent/refractory GD, antithyroid drugs over 5 years with positive TRAb. With RNA extracted from PBMCs as input, the TCR library was made. Through Arm-PCR of CDR3 regions and iRepertoire HTBI primers, TCR beta libraries were built. TCRdb reprocessed the multiplex PCR reads via MiXCR and lists one record per CDR3 protein. The sample lists fewer than 550,000 distinct CDR3 sequences; approximately 21% were seen once.

This chain links TRBV13 with TRBJ2-7, with D possibly being TRBD2 (6 bases). The TCR originated in a female donor with Graves disease. The sample in question was peripheral blood mononuclear cells (PBMCs), obtained when the disease was refractory, from a patient treated with antithyroid drugs. The CDR3 loop is CASSPRRGSYEQYF. The CDR3 nucleotides are TGTGCCAGCAGCCCTCGGAGGGGCTCTTACGAGCAGTACTTC.